Sequencing of this T cell receptor (beta chain) was carried out in a study of cytomegalovirus exposure and HLA in healthy donors. Germline CDR1 is SGHAT and CDR2 is FQNNGV. The CDR3 spans 17 residues. After removal of 2 bases from V and 4 bases from J, the junction contained 7 bases not matched to a gene. PCR was performed using 60 Vbeta and 13 Jbeta primers. Sequencing used immunoSEQ multiplex PCR; TCRdb keeps in-frame clones, though not all of them. The sample shows 150,000 to 200,000 clones, over 70% of them seen only once. What was sequenced was PBMCs. The V gene is TRBV11-2, the J gene TRBJ2-2; 10 bases line up with TRBD2. This clonotype was sampled from a woman aged 18 to 35 in good health and CMV-seronegative. This chain's CDR3 is CASSLIASGGPTGELFF. The DNA of the CDR3 is TGTGCCAGCAGCTTAATCGCTAGCGGGGGTCCCACCGGGGAGCTGTTTTTT.